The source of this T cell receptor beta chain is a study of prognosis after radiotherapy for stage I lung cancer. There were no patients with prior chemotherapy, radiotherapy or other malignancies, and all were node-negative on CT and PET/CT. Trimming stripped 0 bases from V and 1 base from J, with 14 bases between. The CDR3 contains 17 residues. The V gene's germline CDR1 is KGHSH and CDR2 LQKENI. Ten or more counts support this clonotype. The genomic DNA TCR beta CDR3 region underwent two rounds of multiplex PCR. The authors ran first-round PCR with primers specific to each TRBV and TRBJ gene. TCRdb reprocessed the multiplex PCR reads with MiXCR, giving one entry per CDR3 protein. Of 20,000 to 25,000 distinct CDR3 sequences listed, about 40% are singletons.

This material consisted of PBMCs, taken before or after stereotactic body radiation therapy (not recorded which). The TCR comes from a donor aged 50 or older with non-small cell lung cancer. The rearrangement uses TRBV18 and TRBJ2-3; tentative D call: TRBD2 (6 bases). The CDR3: CASSPPYGSHRTDTQYF. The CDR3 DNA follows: TGTGCCAGCTCACCACCGTACGGGAGCCACCGCACAGATACGCAGTATTTT.